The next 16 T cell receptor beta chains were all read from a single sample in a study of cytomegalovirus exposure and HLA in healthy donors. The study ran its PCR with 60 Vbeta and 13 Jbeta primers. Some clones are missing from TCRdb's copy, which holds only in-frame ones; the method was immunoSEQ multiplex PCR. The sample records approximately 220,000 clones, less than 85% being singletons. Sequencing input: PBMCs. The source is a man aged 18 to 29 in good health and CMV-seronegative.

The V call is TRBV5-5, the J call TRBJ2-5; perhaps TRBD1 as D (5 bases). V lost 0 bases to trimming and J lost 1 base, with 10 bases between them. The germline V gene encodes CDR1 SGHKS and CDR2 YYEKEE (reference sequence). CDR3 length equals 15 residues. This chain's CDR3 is CASSLGGRFQETQYF. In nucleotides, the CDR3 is TGTGCCAGCAGCTTGGGGGGCCGCTTCCAAGAGACCCAGTACTTC.

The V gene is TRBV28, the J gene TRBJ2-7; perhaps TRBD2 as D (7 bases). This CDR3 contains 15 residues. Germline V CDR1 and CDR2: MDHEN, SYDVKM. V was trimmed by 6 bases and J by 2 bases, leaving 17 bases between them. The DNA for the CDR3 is TGTGCCAGCAGCTTGGGGGGCGGGGGTCCCTACGAGCAGTACTTC. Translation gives CASSLGGGGPYEQYF.

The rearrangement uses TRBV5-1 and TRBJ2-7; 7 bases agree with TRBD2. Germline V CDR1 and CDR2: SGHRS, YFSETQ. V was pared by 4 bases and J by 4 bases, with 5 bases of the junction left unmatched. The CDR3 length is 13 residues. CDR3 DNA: TGCGCCAGCAGCCCGGGGGAGGGGTACGAGCAGTACTTC. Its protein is CASSPGEGYEQYF.

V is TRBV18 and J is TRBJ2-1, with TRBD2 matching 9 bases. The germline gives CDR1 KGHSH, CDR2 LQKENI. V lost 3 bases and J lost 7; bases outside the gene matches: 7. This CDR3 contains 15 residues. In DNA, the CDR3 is TGTGCCAGCTCACCTCCCAGCGGGGGGAGGAATGAGCAGTTCTTC. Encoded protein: CASSPPSGGRNEQFF.

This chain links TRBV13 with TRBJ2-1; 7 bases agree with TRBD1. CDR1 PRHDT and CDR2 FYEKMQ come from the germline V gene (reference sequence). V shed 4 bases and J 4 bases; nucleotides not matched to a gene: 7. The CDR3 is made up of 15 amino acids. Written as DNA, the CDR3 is TGTGCCAGCAGCTACAATAAGGGACAGTACAATGAGCAGTTCTTC. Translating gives CASSYNKGQYNEQFF. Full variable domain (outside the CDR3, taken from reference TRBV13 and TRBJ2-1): AAGVIQSPRHLIKEKRETATLKCYPIPRHDTVYWYQQGPGQDPQFLISFYEKMQSDKGSIPDRFSAQQFSDYHSELNMSSLELGDSALYFCASSYNKGQYNEQFFGPGTRLTVL.

The CDR3, as DNA: TGTGCCATCAGTGGAGGACAGACCAGGACAGATACGCAGTATTTT. Protein: CAISGGQTRTDTQYF. V usage is TRBV10-3 and J usage is TRBJ2-3; D may be TRBD1 (6 bases). The CDR3 has 15 residues. V lost 4 bases, J lost 3 bases, and 14 bases lay in between. Per germline, CDR1 ENHRY and CDR2 SYGVKD.

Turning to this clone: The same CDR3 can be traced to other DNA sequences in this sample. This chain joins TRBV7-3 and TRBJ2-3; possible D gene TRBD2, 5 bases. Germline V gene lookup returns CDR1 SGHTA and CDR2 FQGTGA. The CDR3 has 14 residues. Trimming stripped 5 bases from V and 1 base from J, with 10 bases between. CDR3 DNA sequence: TGTGCCAGCAGCCTAAGCGGTGGCACAGATACGCAGTATTTT. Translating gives CASSLSGGTDTQYF.

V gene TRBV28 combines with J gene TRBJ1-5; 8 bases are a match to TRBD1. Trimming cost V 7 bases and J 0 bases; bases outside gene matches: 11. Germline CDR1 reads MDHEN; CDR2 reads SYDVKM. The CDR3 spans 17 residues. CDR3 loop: CASIPGDRINSNQPQHF. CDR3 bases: TGTGCCAGCATCCCGGGGGACAGGATAAATAGCAATCAGCCCCAGCATTTT.

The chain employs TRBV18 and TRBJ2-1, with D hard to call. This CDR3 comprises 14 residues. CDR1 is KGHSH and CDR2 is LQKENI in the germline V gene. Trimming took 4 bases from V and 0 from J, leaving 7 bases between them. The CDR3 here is CASSHSGSYNEQFF. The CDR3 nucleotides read TGTGCCAGCTCACATTCGGGCTCCTACAATGAGCAGTTCTTC.

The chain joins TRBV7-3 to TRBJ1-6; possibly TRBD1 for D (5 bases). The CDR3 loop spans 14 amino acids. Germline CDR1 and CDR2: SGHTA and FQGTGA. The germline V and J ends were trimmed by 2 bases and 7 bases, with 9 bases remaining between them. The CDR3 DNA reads TGTGCCAGCAGCTTATCGGGGGGGAATTCACCCCTCCACTTT. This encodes CASSLSGGNSPLHF. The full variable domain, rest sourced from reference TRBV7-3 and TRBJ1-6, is GAGVSQTPSNKVTEKGKYVELRCDPISGHTALYWYRQSLGQGPEFLIYFQGTGAADDSGLPNDRFFAVRPEGSVSTLKIQRTERGDSAVYLCASSLSGGNSPLHFGNGTRLTVT.

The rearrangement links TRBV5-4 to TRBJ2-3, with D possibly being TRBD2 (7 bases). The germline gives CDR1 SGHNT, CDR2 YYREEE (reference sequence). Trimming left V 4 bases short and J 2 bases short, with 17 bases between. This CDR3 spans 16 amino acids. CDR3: CASSRGGRGFTDTQYF. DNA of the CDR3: TGTGCCAGCAGCCGCGGGGGCAGGGGTTTCACAGATACGCAGTATTTT. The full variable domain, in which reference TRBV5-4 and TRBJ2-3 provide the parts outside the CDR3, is ETGVTQSPTHLIKTRGQQVTLRCSSQSGHNTVSWYQQALGQGPQFIFQYYREEENGRGNFPPRFSGLQFPNYSSELNVNALELDDSALYLCASSRGGRGFTDTQYFGPGTRLTVL.

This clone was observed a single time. CDR3 sequence (DNA): TGTGCCAGCAGCGGGGGGCCTATGGATACGCAGTATTTT. Translating it yields CASSGGPMDTQYF. The rearrangement uses TRBV9 and TRBJ2-3, with D possibly TRBD1 on 6 matching bases. The CDR3 extends over 13 amino acids. V lost 3 bases, J lost 6 bases, and 11 bases lay in between. In germline, CDR1 is SGDLS, CDR2 YYNGEE.

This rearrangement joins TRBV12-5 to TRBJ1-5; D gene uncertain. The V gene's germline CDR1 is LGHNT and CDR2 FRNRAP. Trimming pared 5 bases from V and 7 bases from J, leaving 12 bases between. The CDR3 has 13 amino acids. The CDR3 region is CASGPRGGQPQHF. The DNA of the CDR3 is TGTGCTAGTGGTCCCCGGGGTGGACAGCCCCAGCATTTT.

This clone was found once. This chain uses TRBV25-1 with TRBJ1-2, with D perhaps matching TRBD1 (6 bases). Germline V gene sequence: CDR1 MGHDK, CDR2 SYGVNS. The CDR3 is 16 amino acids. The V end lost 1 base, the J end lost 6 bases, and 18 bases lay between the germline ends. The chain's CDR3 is CASSEFFGTSFNGYTF. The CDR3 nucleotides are TGTGCCAGCAGTGAATTTTTTGGGACAAGTTTTAATGGCTACACCTTC.

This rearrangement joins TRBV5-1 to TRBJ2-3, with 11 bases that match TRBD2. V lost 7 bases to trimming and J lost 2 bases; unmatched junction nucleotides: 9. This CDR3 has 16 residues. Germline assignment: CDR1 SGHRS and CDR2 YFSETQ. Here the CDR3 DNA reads TGCGCCAGCCCCTTGGGGACTAGCGGTCTCACAGATACGCAGTATTTT. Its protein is CASPLGTSGLTDTQYF.

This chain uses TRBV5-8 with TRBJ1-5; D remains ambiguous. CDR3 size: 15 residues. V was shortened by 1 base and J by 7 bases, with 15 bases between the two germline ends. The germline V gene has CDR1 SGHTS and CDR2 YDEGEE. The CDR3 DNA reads TGTGCCAGCAGCTTGATTGGGGTGGGAGGGCAGCCCCAGCATTTT. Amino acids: CASSLIGVGGQPQHF.